This entry concerns a single T cell receptor beta chain. Its cognate antigen is unknown. This sample was taken from a study of T cell responses to AZD1222 COVID-19 vaccine. Only in-frame clones appear in the TCRdb table, and some are missing; sequencing was by immunoSEQ multiplex PCR. The sample records about 100,000 clones, 88% being singletons. Notes on the study in general: Just a handful of people given AZD1222 tested seropositive at baseline. Repertoire sampling was restricted to post-peak T cell response timepoints. Two AZD1222 doses significantly raised spike-specific TCR breadth and depth over controls. Donors skewed white British and female; clonal diversity was possibly underestimated.

The CDR3 length is 19 residues. Germline loops: CDR1 SGHNT, CDR2 YENEEA. V lost 5 bases and J lost 2; bases outside the gene matches: 9. This TCR was recovered from an adult in good health. The material was peripheral blood, obtained on day 0 of AZD1222 vaccination. The chain couples TRBV11-3 to TRBJ2-6; 13 bases agree with TRBD2. The CDR3 is CASSDWTSGRSAGANVLTF. The CDR3 coding sequence is TGTGCCAGCAGCGACTGGACTAGCGGGAGAAGTGCTGGGGCCAACGTCCTGACTTTC. The full variable domain, in which reference TRBV11-3 and TRBJ2-6 provide the parts outside the CDR3, is EAGVVQSPRYKIIEKKQPVAFWCNPISGHNTLYWYLQNLGQGPELLIRYENEEAVDDSQLPKDRFSAERLKGVDSTLKIQPAELGDSAVYLCASSDWTSGRSAGANVLTFGAGSRLTVL.